Below, 15 T cell receptor beta chains from the same sample are listed, as sequenced in a study of graft-versus-host responses after intestinal transplantation. Sequencing used immunoSEQ multiplex PCR; TCRdb keeps in-frame clones, though not all of them. The top ten clones hold under 0.55% of a sample with over 90,000 clones, roughly nine tenths of them seen once. The antigens for these receptors are not known. Sequenced here: unstimulated CD8+ T cells sorted from spleen or lymph node cells, sampled before intestinal transplant. The receptors were sampled from a human donor who received an intestinal transplant.

The V and J genes are TRBV6-1 and TRBJ2-5, with 8 nucleotides matching TRBD1. V shed 6 bases and J 2 bases; nucleotides not matched to a gene: 2. CDR1 and CDR2 from the germline V gene are MNHNS and SASEGT. The CDR3 spans 13 residues. CDR3 residues: CASRYRGQETQYF. The CDR3 DNA reads as TGTGCCAGCAGATACAGGGGGCAAGAGACCCAGTACTTC.

The CDR3 protein is CASSVAEGATDTQYF. CDR3 sequence (DNA): TGTGCCAGCAGCGTAGCTGAGGGAGCTACAGATACGCAGTATTTT. The chain uses TRBV9 and TRBJ2-3, with D perhaps TRBD2 (5 bases). The germline V gene encodes CDR1 SGDLS and CDR2 YYNGEE. V dropped 0 bases and J dropped 3 bases, with 11 bases sitting between them. This CDR3 spans 15 amino acids.

The J gene is TRBJ2-5, the V gene TRBV11-2; TRBD1 matches 7 bases. The CDR3 totals 15 residues. The V gene end was trimmed by 5 bases and the J gene end by 3 bases; junction bases not matched to a gene: 9. Germline lookup yields CDR1 SGHAT and CDR2 FQNNGV. Written as DNA, the CDR3 is TGTGCCAGCAGCCACCCTCAGGGGGTAAAAGAGACCCAGTACTTC. As protein: CASSHPQGVKETQYF.

CDR3 bases: TGCGCCAGCAGCCAACCGACAGGGGATGGCTACACCTTC. Its protein product is CASSQPTGDGYTF. This sequence joins TRBV4-1 and TRBJ1-2; 8 nucleotides line up with TRBD1. V gave up 2 bases and J gave up 6 bases; unmatched junction bases: 2. Germline CDR1 is MGHRA and CDR2 is YSYEKL. This CDR3 region has 13 residues.

The chain couples TRBV4-1 to TRBJ1-2, with D perhaps matching TRBD1 (6 bases). This CDR3 region has 16 residues. The V gene lost 4 bases and the J gene lost 5 bases, with 20 bases spanning the gap. Germline CDR1 reads MGHRA; CDR2 reads YSYEKL. CDR3 protein: CASSPRQEAPAYGYTF. The CDR3 nucleotides read TGCGCCAGCAGCCCCCGACAGGAGGCCCCCGCATATGGCTACACCTTC.

V and J are TRBV28 and TRBJ1-4, with a possible D match to TRBD1 (6 bases). Germline CDR1 reads MDHEN; CDR2 reads SYDVKM. Between the trimmed V and J ends, which lost 3 bases and 3 bases, there was a span of 14 bases. The CDR3 spans 16 residues. Here the CDR3 reads CASSFEAGDPNEKLFF. The CDR3 nucleotides read TGTGCCAGCAGTTTCGAAGCAGGGGACCCTAATGAAAAACTGTTTTTT.

The V call is TRBV4-3, the J call TRBJ2-3, with TRBD2 matching 9 bases. Trimming took 4 bases from V and 4 from J; bases not matched to a gene: 15. This CDR3 region has 18 residues. Germline CDR1 LGHNA, CDR2 YSLEER. The CDR3 loop is CASSRLLGGGEFPDTQYF. DNA for the CDR3: TGCGCCAGCAGCCGCCTCTTGGGCGGGGGGGAATTTCCAGATACGCAGTATTTT.

The V and J genes are TRBV4-3 and TRBJ2-6; D perhaps matches TRBD2 (7 bases). V dropped 3 bases and J dropped 0 bases, with 12 bases sitting between them. The germline V gene encodes CDR1 LGHNA and CDR2 YSLEER. The CDR3 runs to 17 residues. CDR3 amino acids: CASSQGGPSSGANVLTF. CDR3 in DNA: TGCGCCAGCAGCCAGGGGGGGCCCAGCTCTGGGGCCAACGTCCTGACTTTC.

The rearrangement joins TRBV2 to TRBJ1-2, with D possibly TRBD1 on 6 matching bases. Germline V gene lookup returns CDR1 SNHLY and CDR2 FYNNEI. The V gene lost 8 bases and the J gene lost 5 bases, with 27 bases spanning the gap. This CDR3 region has 17 residues. The CDR3, as DNA: TGTGCCAGCGCAGGGATGGGGACAAACACGGCAGAATATGGCTACACCTTC. Protein sequence: CASAGMGTNTAEYGYTF.

The chain uses TRBV15 and TRBJ2-6, with D perhaps TRBD1 (5 bases). CDR1 and CDR2 (germline): LNHNV, YYDKDF (reference sequence). This CDR3 is built from 19 residues. Deletions cut 0 bases from V and 0 bases from J, with 15 bases between. The CDR3 bases are TGTGCCACCAGCAGAGATCGGGTAGGGGCGACCTCTGGGGCCAACGTCCTGACTTTC. This codes for CATSRDRVGATSGANVLTF.

The rearrangement uses TRBV28 and TRBJ2-5; TRBD2 aligns across 13 bases. This CDR3 region has 14 residues. The V and J ends lost 5 bases and 5 bases, in that order; junction bases with no gene match: 2. Per germline, CDR1 MDHEN and CDR2 SYDVKM. CDR3 nucleotide sequence: TGTGCCAGCAGTGGACTAGCGGGAGAGGAGACCCAGTACTTC. Encoded protein: CASSGLAGEETQYF. Full variable domain (missing parts from reference TRBV28 and TRBJ2-5): DVKVTQSSRYLVKRTGEKVFLECVQDMDHENMFWYRQDPGLGLRLIYFSYDVKMKEKGDIPEGYSVSREKKERFSLILESASTNQTSMYLCASSGLAGEETQYFGPGTRLLVL.

The rearrangement joins TRBV11-3 to TRBJ2-2; TRBD1 aligns across 7 bases. V lost 1 base, J lost 8 bases, and 10 bases stayed unmatched. The CDR3 loop spans 16 amino acids. Germline V CDR1 and CDR2: SGHNT, YENEEA. The CDR3 DNA follows: TGTGCCAGCAGCTTAGGTCAGGGGGAACATCGAGGGGAGCTGTTTTTT. Encoded protein: CASSLGQGEHRGELFF. Full variable domain (remainder filled in from reference TRBV11-3 and TRBJ2-2): EAGVVQSPRYKIIEKKQPVAFWCNPISGHNTLYWYLQNLGQGPELLIRYENEEAVDDSQLPKDRFSAERLKGVDSTLKIQPAELGDSAVYLCASSLGQGEHRGELFFGEGSRLTVL.

The J gene is TRBJ2-1, the V gene TRBV4-1, with TRBD2 matching 13 bases. The CDR3 consists of 13 residues. In germline, CDR1 is MGHRA, CDR2 YSYEKL. The trim removed 4 bases at V and 9 bases at J, leaving 0 bases unmatched. The CDR3 DNA reads as TGCGCCAGCAGCCGGACTAGCGGGAGTGAGCAGTTCTTC. Translated: CASSRTSGSEQFF.

A single count supports this clone. The chain employs TRBV5-4 and TRBJ2-1; the match to TRBD1 covers 11 bases. CDR1 is SGHNT and CDR2 is YYREEE in the germline V gene (reference sequence). Unmatched junction bases numbered 5, after V lost 4 bases and J lost 2 bases. This CDR3 is 16 amino acids long. The CDR3 bases are TGTGCCAGCAGCCCCGGGACAGGGGGTACCTACAATGAGCAGTTCTTC. Amino acid sequence: CASSPGTGGTYNEQFF.

CDR3 DNA sequence: TGTGCCAGCAGACCTGACAGGGCCTACGAGCAGTACTTC. Encoded protein: CASRPDRAYEQYF. V usage is TRBV7-9 and J usage is TRBJ2-7; 7 bases line up with TRBD1. The CDR3 has 13 amino acids. Losses at the gene ends were 6 bases for V and 2 bases for J; bases not matched to a gene: 4. CDR1 and CDR2 (germline): SEHNR, FQNEAQ (reference sequence).